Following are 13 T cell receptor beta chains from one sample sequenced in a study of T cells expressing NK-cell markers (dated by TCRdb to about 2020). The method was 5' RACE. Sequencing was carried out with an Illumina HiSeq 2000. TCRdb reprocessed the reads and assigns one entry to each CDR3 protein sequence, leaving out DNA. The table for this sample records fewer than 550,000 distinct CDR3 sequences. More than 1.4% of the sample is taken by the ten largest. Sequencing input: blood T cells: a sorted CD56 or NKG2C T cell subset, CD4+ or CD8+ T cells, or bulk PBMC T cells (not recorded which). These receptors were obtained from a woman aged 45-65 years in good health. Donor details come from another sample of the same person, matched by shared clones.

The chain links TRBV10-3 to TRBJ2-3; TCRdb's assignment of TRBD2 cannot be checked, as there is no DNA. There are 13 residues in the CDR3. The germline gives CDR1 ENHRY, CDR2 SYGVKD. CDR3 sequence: CAIRGPSTDTQYF.

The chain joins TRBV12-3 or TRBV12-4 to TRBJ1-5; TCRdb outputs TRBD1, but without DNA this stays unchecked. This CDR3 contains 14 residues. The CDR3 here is CASSPTGRNQPQHF.

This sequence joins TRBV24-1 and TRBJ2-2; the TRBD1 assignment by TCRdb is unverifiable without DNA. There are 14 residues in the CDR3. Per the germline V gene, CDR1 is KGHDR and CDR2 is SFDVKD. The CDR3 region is CATSDYRDTGELFF.

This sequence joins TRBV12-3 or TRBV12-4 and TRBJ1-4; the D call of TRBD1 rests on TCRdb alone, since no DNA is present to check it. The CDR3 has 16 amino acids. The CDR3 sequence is CASRRTGGATNEKLFF.

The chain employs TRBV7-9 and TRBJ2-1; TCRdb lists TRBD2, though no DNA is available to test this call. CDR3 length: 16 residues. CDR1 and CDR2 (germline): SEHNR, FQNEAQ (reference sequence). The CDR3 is CASSLAWREGNNEQFF.

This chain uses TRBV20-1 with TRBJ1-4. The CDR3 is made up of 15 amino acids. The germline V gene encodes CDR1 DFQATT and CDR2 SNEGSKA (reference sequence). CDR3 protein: CSAKRNPATNEKLFF.

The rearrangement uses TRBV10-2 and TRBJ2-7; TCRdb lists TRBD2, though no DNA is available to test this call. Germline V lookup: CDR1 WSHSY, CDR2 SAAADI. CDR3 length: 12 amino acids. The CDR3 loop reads CASSLGSGAIYF.

The CDR3 here is CAVSRDYAYNEQFF. This chain uses TRBV10-3 with TRBJ2-1; absent DNA, TCRdb's TRBD2 call cannot be checked. Germline loops: CDR1 ENHRY, CDR2 SYGVKD. This CDR3 has 14 amino acids.

The CDR3 sequence is CASTQTGTVAGRTGELFF. The rearrangement uses TRBV12-3 or TRBV12-4 and TRBJ2-2; TCRdb lists TRBD2, though no DNA is available to test this call. The CDR3 has 18 residues.

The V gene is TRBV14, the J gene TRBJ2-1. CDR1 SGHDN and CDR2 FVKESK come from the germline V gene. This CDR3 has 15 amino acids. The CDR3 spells CASSPHRGGGNEQFF.

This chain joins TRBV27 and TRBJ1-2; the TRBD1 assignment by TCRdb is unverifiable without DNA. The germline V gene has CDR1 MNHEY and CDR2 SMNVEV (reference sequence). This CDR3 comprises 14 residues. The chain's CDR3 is CASSTTGTGYGYTF.

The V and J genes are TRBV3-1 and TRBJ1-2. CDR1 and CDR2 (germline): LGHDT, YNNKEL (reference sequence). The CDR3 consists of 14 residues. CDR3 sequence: CASSQRTLEGGYTF.

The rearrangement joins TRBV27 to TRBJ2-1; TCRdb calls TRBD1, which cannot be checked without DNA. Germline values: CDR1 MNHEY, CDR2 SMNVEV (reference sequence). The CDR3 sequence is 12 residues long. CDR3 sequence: CASRTQGDEQFF.